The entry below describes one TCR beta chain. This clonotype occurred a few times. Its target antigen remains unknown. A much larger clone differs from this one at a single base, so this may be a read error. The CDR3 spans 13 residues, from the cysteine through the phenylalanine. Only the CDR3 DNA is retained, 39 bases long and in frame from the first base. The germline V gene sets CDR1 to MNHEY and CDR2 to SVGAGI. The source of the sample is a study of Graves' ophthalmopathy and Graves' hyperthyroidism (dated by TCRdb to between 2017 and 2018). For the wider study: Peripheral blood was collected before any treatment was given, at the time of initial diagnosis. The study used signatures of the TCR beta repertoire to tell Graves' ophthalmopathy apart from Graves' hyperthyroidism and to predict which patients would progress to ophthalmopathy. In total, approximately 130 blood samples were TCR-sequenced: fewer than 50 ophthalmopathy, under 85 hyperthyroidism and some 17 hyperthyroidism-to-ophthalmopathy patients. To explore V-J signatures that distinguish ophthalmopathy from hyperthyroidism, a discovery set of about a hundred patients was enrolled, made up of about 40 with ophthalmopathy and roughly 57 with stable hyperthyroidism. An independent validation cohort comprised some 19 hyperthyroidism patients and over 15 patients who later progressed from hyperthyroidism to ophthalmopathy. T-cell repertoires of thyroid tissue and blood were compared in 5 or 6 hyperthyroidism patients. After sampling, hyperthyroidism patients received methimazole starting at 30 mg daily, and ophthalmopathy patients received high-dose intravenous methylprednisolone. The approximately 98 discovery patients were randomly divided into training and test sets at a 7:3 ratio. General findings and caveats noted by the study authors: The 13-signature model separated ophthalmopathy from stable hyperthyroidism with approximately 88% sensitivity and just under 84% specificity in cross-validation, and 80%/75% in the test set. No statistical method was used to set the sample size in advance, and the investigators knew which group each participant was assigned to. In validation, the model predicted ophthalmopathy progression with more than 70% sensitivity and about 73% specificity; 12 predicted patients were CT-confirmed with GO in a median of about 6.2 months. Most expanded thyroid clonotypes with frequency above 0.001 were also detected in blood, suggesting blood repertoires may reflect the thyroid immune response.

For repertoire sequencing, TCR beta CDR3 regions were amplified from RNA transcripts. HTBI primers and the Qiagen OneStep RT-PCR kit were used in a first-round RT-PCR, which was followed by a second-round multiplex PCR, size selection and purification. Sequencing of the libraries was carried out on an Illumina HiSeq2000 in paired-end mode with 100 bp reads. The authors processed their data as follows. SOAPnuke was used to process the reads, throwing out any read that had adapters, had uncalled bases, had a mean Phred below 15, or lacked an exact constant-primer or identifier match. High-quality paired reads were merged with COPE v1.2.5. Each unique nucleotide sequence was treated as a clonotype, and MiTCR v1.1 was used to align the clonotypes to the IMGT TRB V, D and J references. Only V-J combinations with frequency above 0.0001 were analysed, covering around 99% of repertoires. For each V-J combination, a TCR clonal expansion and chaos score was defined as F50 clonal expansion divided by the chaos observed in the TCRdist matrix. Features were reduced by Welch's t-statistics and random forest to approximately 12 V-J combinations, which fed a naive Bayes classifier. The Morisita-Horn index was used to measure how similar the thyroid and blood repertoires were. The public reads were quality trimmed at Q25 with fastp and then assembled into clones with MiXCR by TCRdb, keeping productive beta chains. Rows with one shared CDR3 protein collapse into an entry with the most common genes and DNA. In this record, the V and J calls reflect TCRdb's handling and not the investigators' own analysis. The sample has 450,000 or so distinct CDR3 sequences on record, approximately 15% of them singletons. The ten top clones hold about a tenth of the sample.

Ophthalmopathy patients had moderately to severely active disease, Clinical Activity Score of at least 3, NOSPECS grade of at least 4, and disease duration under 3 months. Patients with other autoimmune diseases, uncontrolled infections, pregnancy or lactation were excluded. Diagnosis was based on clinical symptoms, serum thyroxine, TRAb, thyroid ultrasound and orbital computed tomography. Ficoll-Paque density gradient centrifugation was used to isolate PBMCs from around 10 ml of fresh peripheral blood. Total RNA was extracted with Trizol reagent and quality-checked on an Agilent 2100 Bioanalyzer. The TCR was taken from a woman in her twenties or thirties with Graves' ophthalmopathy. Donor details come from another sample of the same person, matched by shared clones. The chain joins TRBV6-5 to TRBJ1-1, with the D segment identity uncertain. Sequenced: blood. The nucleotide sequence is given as TGTACCAGCAGTTACGAAGTGAACACTGAAGCTTTCTTT. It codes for CTSSYEVNTEAFF.